A single sample gave rise to the 27 T cell receptor beta chains below, sequenced in a study of cytomegalovirus exposure and HLA in healthy donors. 60 Vbeta and 13 Jbeta primers were used in PCR. This table comes from immunoSEQ multiplex PCR, and its TCRdb copy is limited to in-frame clones, with some not included. Of about 150,000 clones in the sample, about three fifths were seen once. Sequenced sample: PBMCs. The source is a woman aged 55-75 years in good health and CMV-seropositive.

The chain employs TRBV6-6 and TRBJ1-2; D is unresolved. Trimming removed 6 bases from V and 6 bases from J, with 17 bases in between. The CDR3 extends over 14 amino acids. Germline V gives CDR1 MNHNY, CDR2 SVGAGI (reference sequence). DNA of the CDR3: TGTGCCAGCAGCCTACGTATGTCCGCAAATGGCTACACCTTC. Residues: CASSLRMSANGYTF.

This clone was observed many times. The chain uses TRBV27 and TRBJ2-3; 9 nucleotides agree with TRBD2. Germline CDR1 and CDR2: MNHEY and SMNVEV (reference sequence). The CDR3 consists of 18 residues. With 1 base clipped from V and 0 bases from J, the junction kept 8 bases outside the gene matches. The CDR3 DNA reads as TGTGCCAGCAGTTTATTACTAGCGGGCCATTTAAGCACAGATACGCAGTATTTT. Translated: CASSLLLAGHLSTDTQYF.

The genes are TRBV5-1 and TRBJ2-7; D possibly corresponds to TRBD1 (6 bases). This CDR3 is built from 17 residues. From germline, CDR1 is SGHRS and CDR2 YFSETQ. The V end was cut by 3 bases, the J end by 0 bases, with 19 bases between. The CDR3 coding sequence is TGCGCCAGCAGCTGGGGTTTGGGGGCCCAGAGCTCCTACGAGCAGTACTTC. Translating gives CASSWGLGAQSSYEQYF.

This chain connects TRBV10-3 to TRBJ2-7, with D possibly being TRBD2 (5 bases). The CDR3 consists of 14 residues. Germline CDR1 reads ENHRY; CDR2 reads SYGVKD. The V end was cut by 6 bases, the J end by 2 bases, with 14 bases between. The DNA for the CDR3 is TGTGCCATCAGGGACCGGGGTGGGACCTACGAGCAGTACTTC. This gives the protein CAIRDRGGTYEQYF.

The chain uses TRBV6-1 and TRBJ2-1, with 15 bases identical to TRBD2. The germline gives CDR1 MNHNS, CDR2 SASEGT. This CDR3 has 14 amino acids. Unmatched junction bases numbered 1, after V lost 6 bases and J lost 7 bases. CDR3 amino acids: CASRGTSGRNEQFF. The CDR3 DNA is TGTGCCAGCAGAGGGACTAGCGGGAGGAATGAGCAGTTCTTC.

The rearrangement joins TRBV7-2 to TRBJ1-2, with D tentatively TRBD1 (6 bases). V was cut by 0 bases and J by 8 bases, with 10 bases left in between. The V gene's germline CDR1 is SGHTA and CDR2 FQGNSA. This CDR3 has 13 residues. The CDR3 sequence: CASSLAGALGYTF. The CDR3 region has the DNA TGTGCCAGCAGCTTAGCGGGGGCGCTGGGCTACACCTTC.

The chain has TRBV9 and TRBJ2-2, with D perhaps TRBD1 (5 bases). The CDR3 contains 14 residues. Germline-derived CDR1 and CDR2 are SGDLS and YYNGEE. Deletions cut 0 bases from V and 7 bases from J, with 10 bases between. The CDR3 spells CASSVVRADGELFF. CDR3 sequence (DNA): TGTGCCAGCAGCGTAGTCAGGGCCGACGGGGAGCTGTTTTTT.

The chain couples TRBV7-3 to TRBJ2-3, with 11 bases lining up with TRBD2. V shed 5 bases, J shed 0 bases, and the junction held 4 bases outside the gene matches. Germline V gene lookup returns CDR1 SGHTA and CDR2 FQGTGA. This CDR3 has 16 amino acids. CDR3 region: CASSPGLAASTDTQYF. Written as DNA, the CDR3 is TGTGCCAGCAGCCCGGGACTAGCGGCTAGCACAGATACGCAGTATTTT.

CDR3 sequence reads: CAISASGTNTGELFF. CDR3 in DNA: TGTGCCATCAGTGCTAGCGGGACGAACACCGGGGAGCTGTTTTTT. J is TRBJ2-2 and V is TRBV10-3; 9 nucleotides agree with TRBD2. The CDR3 is made up of 15 amino acids. The trim removed 4 bases at V and 0 bases at J, leaving 0 bases unmatched. Germline V gives CDR1 ENHRY, CDR2 SYGVKD.

J is TRBJ2-5 and V is TRBV5-6, with a tentative D call TRBD2 (5 bases). Trimming took 3 bases from V and 5 from J, leaving 14 bases between them. The CDR3 has 14 residues. The V gene's germline CDR1 is SGHDT and CDR2 YYEEEE. CDR3 bases: TGTGCCAGCAGCTCCCGCGGGTTCGTGGAGACCCAGTACTTC. This sequence encodes CASSSRGFVETQYF.

The chain joins TRBV5-6 to TRBJ2-3, with 9 positions matching TRBD1. Germline V lookup: CDR1 SGHDT, CDR2 YYEEEE. This CDR3 comprises 16 residues. V was pared by 3 bases and J by 11 bases, with 16 bases of the junction left unmatched. CDR3 in DNA: TGTGCCAGCAGCTCACCGGGACAGGGTAGCCATATGGGGCAGTATTTT. Protein product: CASSSPGQGSHMGQYF.

This chain uses TRBV7-3 with TRBJ2-1; maybe TRBD1 (6 bases). Per germline, CDR1 SGHTA and CDR2 FQGTGA. The CDR3 has 15 residues. V gave up 0 bases and J gave up 6 bases, with 12 bases separating them. The CDR3 DNA follows: TGTGCCAGCAGCTTAACGGGGGCAGCGGCCAATGAGCAGTTCTTC. It yields the protein CASSLTGAAANEQFF.

The chain links TRBV27 to TRBJ1-2; 9 nucleotides line up with TRBD1. The CDR3 runs to 13 residues. Trimming removed 6 bases from V and 4 bases from J; junction bases left unmatched: 3. Per the germline V gene, CDR1 is MNHEY and CDR2 is SMNVEV (reference sequence). CDR3 sequence (DNA): TGTGCCAGCAGAGAGACAGGGGGCTATGGCTACACCTTC. Translation gives CASRETGGYGYTF.

This rearrangement joins TRBV10-3 to TRBJ2-5; D remains ambiguous. The ends were cut back, 2 bases at V and 4 bases at J, with 14 bases in the middle. CDR3 length: 15 amino acids. Germline V gene lookup returns CDR1 ENHRY and CDR2 SYGVKD. CDR3 in DNA: TGTGCCATCAGTGAGACGTCCGCTGGCGGAGAGACCCAGTACTTC. It specifies CAISETSAGGETQYF.

The gene calls are TRBV6-4 and TRBJ2-6; D uncertain. The V and J ends lost 4 bases and 0 bases respectively, with 7 bases between them. The CDR3 is 15 amino acids. CDR1 is MRHNA, CDR2 SNTAGT, per germline. Here the CDR3 DNA reads TGTGCCAGCAGTGTGGAGTTCTCTGGGGCCAACGTCCTGACTTTC. This sequence encodes CASSVEFSGANVLTF.

The chain couples TRBV28 to TRBJ2-7, with TRBD2 matching 11 bases. Germline V gives CDR1 MDHEN, CDR2 SYDVKM. This CDR3 is 15 amino acids long. V lost 4 bases, J lost 3 bases, and 5 bases stayed unmatched. CDR3 sequence reads: CASSSRLAGNYEQYF. The CDR3 DNA is TGTGCCAGCAGTTCCAGACTAGCGGGAAACTACGAGCAGTACTTC.

CDR3 residues: CASTSGGILNTEAFF. The DNA of the CDR3 is TGTGCCAGCACCTCAGGGGGCATATTGAACACTGAAGCTTTCTTT. The chain employs TRBV7-2 and TRBJ1-1, with TRBD1 matching 8 bases. The trim removed 7 bases at V and 0 bases at J, leaving 7 bases unmatched. The germline V gene encodes CDR1 SGHTA and CDR2 FQGNSA. This CDR3 has 15 amino acids. The entire variable domain, with the rest obtained from reference TRBV7-2 and TRBJ1-1, is as follows: GAGVSQSPSNKVTEKGKDVELRCDPISGHTALYWYRQSLGQGLEFLIYFQGNSAPDKSGLPSDRFSAERTGGSVSTLTIQRTQQEDSAVYLCASTSGGILNTEAFFGQGTRLTVV.

This clone appeared a single time. This rearrangement joins TRBV10-3 to TRBJ1-1, with 12 bases aligning to TRBD1. The CDR3 covers 15 residues. Germline assignment: CDR1 ENHRY and CDR2 SYGVKD. After removal of 4 bases from V and 1 base from J, the junction contained 1 base not matched to a gene. The CDR3 DNA reads as TGTGCCATCAGTGGGGACAGGGGGCCGAACACTGAAGCTTTCTTT. It is translated as CAISGDRGPNTEAFF.

In DNA, the CDR3 is TGTGCCACCAGCAGAGCGGCAGGGGGGTCCTCAGATACGCAGTATTTT. Translated: CATSRAAGGSSDTQYF. V and J are TRBV15 and TRBJ2-3; possible D gene TRBD1, 7 bases. The V and J ends lost 1 base and 4 bases respectively, with 15 bases between them. The CDR3 is 16 amino acids. Per germline, CDR1 LNHNV and CDR2 YYDKDF (reference sequence).

This clone was observed a single time. The J gene is TRBJ2-7, the V gene TRBV11-3, with 7 bases identical to TRBD2. Looked up from germline, CDR1 is SGHNT and CDR2 is YENEEA. The CDR3 covers 13 residues. After removal of 0 bases from V and 7 bases from J, the junction contained 3 bases not matched to a gene. The CDR3 spells CASSLEREDEQYF. CDR3 DNA: TGTGCCAGCAGCTTAGAACGGGAGGATGAGCAGTACTTC. The variable domain in full, completed from reference TRBV11-3 and TRBJ2-7, reads EAGVVQSPRYKIIEKKQPVAFWCNPISGHNTLYWYLQNLGQGPELLIRYENEEAVDDSQLPKDRFSAERLKGVDSTLKIQPAELGDSAVYLCASSLEREDEQYFGPGTRLTVT.

Concerning this clone: The junction departs from germline at one end; a sequencing error may be responsible. Within the sample, other DNA sequences also encode this same CDR3. The chain combines TRBV28 with TRBJ2-7, with 7 nucleotides matching TRBD1. Germline loops: CDR1 MDHEN, CDR2 SYDVKM. The CDR3 runs to 16 residues. CDR3 region: CASSSHGLGGRDEQYF. In nucleotides, the CDR3 is TGTGCTAGCAGTTCACACGGATTAGGGGGCCGGGACGAGCAGTACTTC. The full variable domain, its missing parts supplied by reference TRBV28 and TRBJ2-7, is DVKVTQSSRYLVKRTGEKVFLECVQDMDHENMFWYRQDPGLGLRLIYFSYDVKMKEKGDIPEGYSVSREKKERFSLILESASTNQTSMYLCASSSHGLGGRDEQYFGPGTRLTVT.

This clone was counted only a few times. The chain links TRBV7-7 to TRBJ2-7; 7 positions agree with TRBD1. Trimming cost V 5 bases and J 3 bases; bases outside gene matches: 7. Germline CDR1 reads SSHAT; CDR2 reads FNYEAQ (reference sequence). CDR3 length: 14 amino acids. CDR3 coding DNA: TGTGCCAGCAGCGAGAACCGGGACAGCTACGAGCAGTACTTC. Protein: CASSENRDSYEQYF.

This clone was seen a few times. This chain uses TRBV30 with TRBJ1-2; 7 bases align to TRBD1. Germline CDR1 is GTSNPN and CDR2 is SVGIG (reference sequence). Trimming at V came to 1 base and at J to 4 bases, leaving 3 bases not matched to a gene. The CDR3 is 13 amino acids. In DNA form, the CDR3 reads TGTGCCTGGAGTGAACAGGGGCTCTATGGCTACACCTTC. It codes for CAWSEQGLYGYTF.

This rearrangement joins TRBV9 to TRBJ2-5; 7 bases line up with TRBD1. The CDR3 extends over 17 amino acids. V gave up 0 bases and J gave up 4 bases; unmatched junction bases: 12. Germline lookup yields CDR1 SGDLS and CDR2 YYNGEE. CDR3 in amino acids: CASSVGSRGNRGETQYF. For the CDR3, the DNA is TGTGCCAGCAGCGTAGGGAGTCGAGGGAACAGGGGAGAGACCCAGTACTTC.

V gene TRBV5-1 combines with J gene TRBJ1-5; weak D call: TRBD1 (5 bases). The V and J ends lost 1 base and 5 bases respectively, with 13 bases between them. Germline V CDR1 and CDR2: SGHRS, YFSETQ. The CDR3 is made up of 15 amino acids. Here the CDR3 DNA reads TGCGCCAGCAGCTTGTCCAGGGAGGCGGATCAGCCCCAGCATTTT. Its protein is CASSLSREADQPQHF.

This rearrangement joins TRBV7-6 to TRBJ2-1, with a possible D match to TRBD1 (6 bases). The germline CDR1 and CDR2 sequences are SGHVS and FNYEAQ. The V gene lost 4 bases and the J gene lost 6 bases, with 10 bases spanning the gap. This CDR3 has 13 residues. The CDR3 bases are TGTGCCAGCAGCTCCCGGGACACCAATGAGCAGTTCTTC. Translated, it gives CASSSRDTNEQFF.

A few counts support this clone. V gene TRBV28 combines with J gene TRBJ1-2; 9 bases are a match to TRBD1. Germline V lookup: CDR1 MDHEN, CDR2 SYDVKM. Trimming cost V 5 bases and J 5 bases; bases outside gene matches: 12. The CDR3 loop spans 16 amino acids. This CDR3 is CASSDQDRGSYYGYTF. The CDR3 DNA reads as TGTGCCAGCAGTGACCAAGACAGGGGGAGCTATTATGGCTACACCTTC.